A single sample is the source of the 13 T cell receptor beta chains below, sequenced in a study of cytomegalovirus exposure and HLA in healthy donors (dated by TCRdb to about 2017). Libraries were constructed by the immunoSEQ multiplex PCR assay. The multiplex PCR relied on a mix of 60 forward primers for TCR Vbeta segments and 13 reverse primers for TCR Jbeta segments. TCRdb holds this immuneACCESS table with in-frame rearrangements only. Some clones are missing; in checked studies, unresolved V genes explain under half, and the rest has no known cause. Here the sample has roughly 130,000 clones; approximately 86% occur a single time. The top ten constitute around 0.51% of the sample. Sequenced sample: PBMCs. The source is a woman in her 40s in good health and CMV-seronegative.

This clone was found a few times. CDR3 loop: CASSRIQGRQETQYF. The CDR3 DNA reads as TGCGCCAGCAGCCGAATACAGGGGCGACAAGAGACCCAGTACTTC. The chain employs TRBV4-1 and TRBJ2-5; 7 bases line up with TRBD1. The CDR3 is made up of 15 amino acids. Germline values: CDR1 MGHRA, CDR2 YSYEKL. Trimming removed 4 bases from V and 2 bases from J; junction bases left unmatched: 7.

The DNA for the CDR3 is TGTGCCAGCACTGGCTCTGGGGGCCGCAATCAGCCCCAGCATTTT. This sequence encodes CASTGSGGRNQPQHF. This rearrangement joins TRBV2 to TRBJ1-5, with D perhaps matching TRBD1 (6 bases). In germline, CDR1 is SNHLY, CDR2 FYNNEI. This CDR3 region has 15 residues. Between the trimmed V and J ends, which lost 7 bases and 2 bases, there was a span of 15 bases.

This chain uses TRBV6-5 with TRBJ1-2; 7 bases map to TRBD1. The length of the CDR3 is 16 residues. Trimming removed 1 base from V and 7 bases from J; junction bases left unmatched: 12. CDR1 and CDR2 (germline): MNHEY, SVGAGI. This CDR3 is CASSYYGSTGAGGYTF. CDR3 nucleotides: TGTGCCAGCAGTTACTACGGTAGTACAGGGGCGGGTGGCTACACCTTC.

This clone was counted once. The chain has TRBV7-2 and TRBJ2-1, with D possibly matching TRBD2 (6 bases). V was trimmed by 7 bases and J by 9 bases, leaving 13 bases between them. CDR1 and CDR2 (germline): SGHTA, FQGNSA. The CDR3 contains 12 residues. CDR3 sequence reads: CASTETRVEQFF. The CDR3 bases are TGTGCCAGCACGGAGACTAGAGTTGAGCAGTTCTTC. The complete variable domain, with remaining parts taken from reference TRBV7-2 and TRBJ2-1, reads GAGVSQSPSNKVTEKGKDVELRCDPISGHTALYWYRQSLGQGLEFLIYFQGNSAPDKSGLPSDRFSAERTGGSVSTLTIQRTQQEDSAVYLCASTETRVEQFFGPGTRLTVL.

The CDR3 DNA sequence: TGTGCCAGCAGCTTAGGGGACTCCCATTTAAACATTCAGTACTTC. Its protein product is CASSLGDSHLNIQYF. This rearrangement joins TRBV11-3 to TRBJ2-4, with TRBD2 as a possible D gene (6 bases). Germline assignment: CDR1 SGHNT and CDR2 YENEEA. Trimming stripped 1 base from V and 6 bases from J, with 13 bases between. This CDR3 spans 15 amino acids. The full variable domain, with the rest looked up from reference TRBV11-3 and TRBJ2-4, is EAGVVQSPRYKIIEKKQPVAFWCNPISGHNTLYWYLQNLGQGPELLIRYENEEAVDDSQLPKDRFSAERLKGVDSTLKIQPAELGDSAVYLCASSLGDSHLNIQYFGAGTRLSVL.

The chain is built from TRBV28 and TRBJ1-6, with D maybe TRBD1 (6 bases). This CDR3 is built from 13 residues. From germline, CDR1 is MDHEN and CDR2 SYDVKM. V was trimmed by 8 bases and J by 11 bases, leaving 16 bases between them. The CDR3 DNA follows: TGTGCCAGCGGCCAACAGGGTGAGCCACCCCTCCACTTT. This translates into CASGQQGEPPLHF.

The chain joins TRBV6-1 to TRBJ2-5, with TRBD2 matching 9 bases. Judging by the DNA end, TRBJ2-7 fits better; the J call may be wrong. CDR1 and CDR2 (germline): MNHNS, SASEGT. The CDR3 length is 16 residues. The CDR3 loop is CASSALAGRTGYEQYF. The CDR3 DNA is TGTGCCAGCAGTGCCCTAGCGGGGAGGACCGGCTACGAGCAGTACTTC.

CDR3 in DNA: TGTGCCAGCAGCTGGACAGGGGCGAATAGCAATCAGCCCCAGCATTTT. Translation gives CASSWTGANSNQPQHF. The chain employs TRBV7-8 and TRBJ1-5; TRBD1 matches at 9 bases. Germline V gives CDR1 SGHVS, CDR2 FQNEAQ. The CDR3 totals 16 residues. V lost 4 bases, J lost 0 bases, and 4 bases stayed unmatched.

This chain uses TRBV5-4 with TRBJ2-5; perhaps TRBD2 as D (5 bases). The CDR3 totals 14 residues. Germline V lookup: CDR1 SGHNT, CDR2 YYREEE (reference sequence). V dropped 0 bases and J dropped 0 bases, with 6 bases sitting between them. In DNA form, the CDR3 reads TGTGCCAGCAGCTTGGATAGCGACCAAGAGACCCAGTACTTC. It codes for CASSLDSDQETQYF.

A single count supports this clone. One end of the junction is discordant with germline, which a read error may explain. V is TRBV7-2 and J is TRBJ2-2; no clear D. The germline CDR1 and CDR2 sequences are SGHTA and FQGNSA. The CDR3 loop spans 12 amino acids. The CDR3 nucleotides read TGTGCCAGCAGTTTAGTAGTCCGGGAGCTGTTTTTT. Protein sequence: CASSLVVRELFF.

As DNA, the CDR3 is TGTGCCAGCAGCGAACGACTAGCGAACCTGAACGAGCAGTACTTC. Translating it yields CASSERLANLNEQYF. The chain combines TRBV9 with TRBJ2-7; 8 bases fit TRBD2. V trimming: 3 bases; J trimming: 5 bases; junction bases outside the gene matches: 10. The germline gives CDR1 SGDLS, CDR2 YYNGEE. This CDR3 contains 15 residues. The variable domain in full, with the rest retrieved from reference TRBV9 and TRBJ2-7, is DSGVTQTPKHLITATGQRVTLRCSPRSGDLSVYWYQQSLDQGLQFLIQYYNGEERAKGNILERFSAQQFPDLHSELNLSSLELGDSALYFCASSERLANLNEQYFGPGTRLTVT.

This clone has a handful of counts. The chain couples TRBV7-9 to TRBJ2-7; maybe TRBD2 (6 bases). V lost 0 bases, J lost 4 bases, and 13 bases lay in between. In germline, CDR1 is SEHNR, CDR2 FQNEAQ (reference sequence). This CDR3 spans 15 amino acids. The CDR3 bases are TGTGCCAGCAGCTTAGCTCCGGGAGCATCGTACGAGCAGTACTTC. It translates to CASSLAPGASYEQYF.

The table lists this clone with a few counts. The chain uses TRBV18 and TRBJ2-7, with 7 bases aligning to TRBD2. CDR3 size: 15 residues. The V segment lost 3 bases and the J segment 2 bases; nucleotides outside the gene matches: 7. The germline V gene has CDR1 KGHSH and CDR2 LQKENI. The CDR3 here is CASSPPSGSTYEQYF. The CDR3 DNA reads TGTGCCAGCTCACCCCCTAGCGGATCCACCTACGAGCAGTACTTC.